This note documents a single TCR beta chain sequence. Its antigen is currently unknown. Germline V lookup: CDR1 SGHVS, CDR2 FQNEAQ. Trimming cost V 1 base and J 1 base; bases outside gene matches: 4. The CDR3 contains 16 residues. The PCR used 60 Vbeta and 13 Jbeta primers. Measured with immunoSEQ multiplex PCR; TCRdb has only the in-frame clones, and not every one. The sample holds 150,000 to 200,000 clones, approximately 80% seen once. The source of the sample is a study of cytomegalovirus exposure and HLA in healthy donors. Study outcomes and limitations: Later on, analysis showed that most CMV-associated TCR beta chains appeared to be HLA-restricted. Per a prior analysis, the majority of TCR beta V segments were productive roughly 87% or roughly 30% of the time.

This clonotype was sampled from a woman in her late teens or twenties in good health and CMV-seropositive. The chain combines TRBV7-8 with TRBJ2-7; the match to TRBD1 covers 10 bases. Specimen: PBMCs. CDR3 DNA sequence: TGTGCCAGCAGCTTAGGACAGGGGGCCCGTTCCTACGAGCAGTACGTC. It encodes CASSLGQGARSYEQYV.